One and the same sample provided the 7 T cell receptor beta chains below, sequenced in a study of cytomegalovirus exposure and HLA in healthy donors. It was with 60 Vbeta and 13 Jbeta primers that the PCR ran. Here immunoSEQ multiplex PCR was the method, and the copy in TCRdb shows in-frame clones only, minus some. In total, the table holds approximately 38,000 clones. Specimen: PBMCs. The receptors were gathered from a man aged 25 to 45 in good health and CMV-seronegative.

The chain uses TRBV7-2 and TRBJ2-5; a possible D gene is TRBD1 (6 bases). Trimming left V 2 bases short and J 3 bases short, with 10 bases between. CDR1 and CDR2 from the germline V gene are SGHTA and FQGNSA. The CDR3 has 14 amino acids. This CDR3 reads CASSLKQGEETQYF. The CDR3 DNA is TGTGCCAGCAGCTTAAAACAGGGAGAAGAGACCCAGTACTTC.

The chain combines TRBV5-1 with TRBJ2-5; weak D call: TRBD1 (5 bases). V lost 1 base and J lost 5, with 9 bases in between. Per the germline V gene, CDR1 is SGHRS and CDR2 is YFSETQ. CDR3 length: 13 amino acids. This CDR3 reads CASSLSGKETQYF. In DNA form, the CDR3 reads TGCGCCAGCAGCTTGTCAGGGAAGGAGACCCAGTACTTC.

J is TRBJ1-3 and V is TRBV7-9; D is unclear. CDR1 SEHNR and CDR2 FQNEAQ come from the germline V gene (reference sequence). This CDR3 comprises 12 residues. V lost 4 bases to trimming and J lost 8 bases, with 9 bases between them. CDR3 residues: CASSSYRDTIYF. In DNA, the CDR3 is TGTGCCAGCAGCTCGTATCGGGACACCATATATTTT.

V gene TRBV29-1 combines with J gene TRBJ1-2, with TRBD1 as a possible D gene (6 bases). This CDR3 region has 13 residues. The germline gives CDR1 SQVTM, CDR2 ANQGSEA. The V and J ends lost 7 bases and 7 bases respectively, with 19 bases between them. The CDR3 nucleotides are TGCAGCGCTTCAGCAGGGGTGGAATTTGGCTACACCTTC. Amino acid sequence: CSASAGVEFGYTF. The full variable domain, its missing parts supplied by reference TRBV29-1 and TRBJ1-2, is SAVISQKPSRDICQRGTSLTIQCQVDSQVTMMFWYRQQPGQSLTLIATANQGSEATYESGFVIDKFPISRPNLTFSTLTVSNMSPEDSSIYLCSASAGVEFGYTFGSGTRLTVV.

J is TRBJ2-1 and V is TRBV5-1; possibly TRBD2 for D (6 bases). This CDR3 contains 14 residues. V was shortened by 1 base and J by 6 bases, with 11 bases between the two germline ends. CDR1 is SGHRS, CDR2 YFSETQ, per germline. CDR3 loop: CASSLRASANEQFF. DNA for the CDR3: TGCGCCAGCAGCTTGAGGGCTAGCGCCAATGAGCAGTTCTTC.

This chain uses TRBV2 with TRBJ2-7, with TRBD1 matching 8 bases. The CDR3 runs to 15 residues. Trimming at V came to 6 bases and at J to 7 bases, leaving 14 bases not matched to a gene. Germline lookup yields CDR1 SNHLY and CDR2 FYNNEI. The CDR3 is CASRASETGVKEQYF. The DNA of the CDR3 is TGTGCCAGCAGGGCCTCCGAGACAGGGGTAAAAGAGCAGTACTTC.

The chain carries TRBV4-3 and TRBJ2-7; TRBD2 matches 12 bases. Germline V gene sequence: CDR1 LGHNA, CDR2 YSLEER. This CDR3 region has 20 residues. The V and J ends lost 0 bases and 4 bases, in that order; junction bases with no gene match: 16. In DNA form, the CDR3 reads TGCGCCAGCAGCCAAGATAGTACCAAGACTAGCGGGAGTTTTAAATACGAGCAGTACTTC. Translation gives CASSQDSTKTSGSFKYEQYF.